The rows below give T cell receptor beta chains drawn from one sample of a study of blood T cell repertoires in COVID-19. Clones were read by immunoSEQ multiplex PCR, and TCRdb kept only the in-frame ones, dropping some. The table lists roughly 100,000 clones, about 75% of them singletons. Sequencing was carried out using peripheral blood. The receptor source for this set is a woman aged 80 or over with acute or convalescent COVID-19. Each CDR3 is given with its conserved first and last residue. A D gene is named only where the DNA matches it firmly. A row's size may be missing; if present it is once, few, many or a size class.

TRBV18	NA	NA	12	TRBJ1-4	TGTGCCAGCCGAGACAGGAATGAAAAACTGTTTTTT	CASRDRNEKLFF
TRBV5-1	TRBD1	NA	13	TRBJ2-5	TGCGCCAGCAGCTTTGGACAGGAAGAGACCCAGTACTTC	CASSFGQEETQYF
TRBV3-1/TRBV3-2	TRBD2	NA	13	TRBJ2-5	TGTGCCAGCAGCCAAGAGGGGGGGGAGACCCAGTACTTC	CASSQEGGETQYF
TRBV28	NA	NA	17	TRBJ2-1	TGTGCCAGCAGTTTATCCCTCACAGGGTCCTTAGGAGATGAGCAGTTCTTC	CASSLSLTGSLGDEQFF
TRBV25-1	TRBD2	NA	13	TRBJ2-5	TGTGCCAGCAGGGCCCGGGGGGGGGAGACCCAGTACTTC	CASRARGGETQYF
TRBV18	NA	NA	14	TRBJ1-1	TGTGCCAGCTCACCACCGTCGGCAGGGGCTGAAGCTTTCTTT	CASSPPSAGAEAFF
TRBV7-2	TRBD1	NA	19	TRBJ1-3	TGTGCCAGCAGCTTGGTGGGAGTTCCGGGACAGGGGGACGGAAACACCATATATTTT	CASSLVGVPGQGDGNTIYF
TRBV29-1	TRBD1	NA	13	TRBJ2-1	TGCAGCGTTGAAGGGGACAGAAACAATGAGCAGTTCTTC	CSVEGDRNNEQFF
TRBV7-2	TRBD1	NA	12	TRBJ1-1	TGTGCCAGCAGCAAGGACAGGGGGGAAGCTTTCTTT	CASSKDRGEAFF
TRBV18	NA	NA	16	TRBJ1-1	TGTGCCAGCTCACCACGGATGGTGAGGGATAGCACTGAAGCTTTCTTT	CASSPRMVRDSTEAFF
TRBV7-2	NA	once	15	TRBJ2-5	TGTGCCAGCAGCTTACAGACTAGCAGGGGAGAGACCCAGTACTTC	CASSLQTSRGETQYF
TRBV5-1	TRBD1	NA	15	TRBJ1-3	TGCGCCAGCAGCTCCTTAGGACAGGGGGCGAACACCATATATTTT	CASSSLGQGANTIYF
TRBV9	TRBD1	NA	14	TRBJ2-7	TGTGCCAGCAGCCCGGGACAGGGGGCCTACGAGCAGTACTTC	CASSPGQGAYEQYF
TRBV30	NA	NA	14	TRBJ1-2	TGTGCCTGGAGTGTGAGGAGGGGACTCTATGGCTACACCTTC	CAWSVRRGLYGYTF
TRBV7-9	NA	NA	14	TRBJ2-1	TGTGCCAGCAGCTTGAGCGAAGGGGGCAATGAGCAGTTCTTC	CASSLSEGGNEQFF
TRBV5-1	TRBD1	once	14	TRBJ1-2	TGCGCCAGCAGCTTTAACGGACAGGGAAGCGGCTACACCTTC	CASSFNGQGSGYTF